This T cell receptor beta chain is drawn from a study of blood T cell repertoires in COVID-19 (dated by TCRdb to the early 2020s). At the level of the whole study: Samples from collaborators originated in the United States, Italy and Spain and spanned both the acute and convalescent phases of COVID-19. Samples were obtained from the ongoing ImmuneRACE study (first 160 participants) and from some 1,200 subjects provided by 6 global collaborators. Subjects who had been exposed to COVID-19, were actively infected with it, or had recovered from it provided the deeply sampled blood TCRbeta repertoires that made up the dataset. The repertoires were released in a freely available public database intended as a resource for research on the immune response to SARS-CoV-2. The prospective study material was composed of cDNA or gDNA derived from T cells, B-cell-depleted T cells, or PBMCs. The sample metadata nearly always contained a de-identified subject ID, COVID-19 status, age in years and sex. Where HLA class I and class II types were available, the types were taken from metadata supplied by the sample provider, not from assay-based typing.

Reading from cysteine to phenylalanine, the CDR3 counts 14 amino acids. Only CDR3 DNA remains: 42 bases, in frame from the first base. The germline V gene supplies CDR1 MNHEY and CDR2 SVGAGI. After removal of 6 bases from V and 3 bases from J, the junction retains 5 bases not matched to a gene. Concerning this clone: Its specific antigen is unknown. The record has no base qualities; no much larger clone is one base away.

Overall study outcomes, separate from this receptor: How much clinical and demographic metadata was included differed by source and by participant, and the metadata was provided uncurated.

Whole blood was collected in K2EDTA tubes by collaborating institutions according to the institutions' own protocols. For TCRbeta analysis, collaborators shipped samples in one of three forms: frozen whole blood, isolated PBMCs, or DNA extracted from either of those sample types. TCRbeta CDR3 regions were amplified from genomic DNA by means of the immunoSEQ Assay, a bias-controlled multiplex PCR. The original pipeline was this. Nucleated cell counts per sample were estimated from amplification of reference gene primers within the assay. To quantify the absolute abundance of each unique TCRbeta CDR3 rearrangement, sequence reads were collapsed and filtered. For each sample, productive Simpson clonality was calculated as the square root of Simpson's diversity index over productive rearrangements. TCRdb's version of the immuneACCESS table is confined to in-frame rearrangements and falls short of the full clone set. An unresolved V gene accounts for under half of the shortfall where checked; the remainder is of unknown origin. V, J and clone size are taken as reported in that table, and D and trimming were inferred from the DNA itself. The sample table records fewer than 150,000 clones; 90% of these occur just once. 4.6% of the sample is held by the ten biggest clonotypes.

The origin of this receptor is a woman in her forties or fifties with acute or convalescent COVID-19. The sample was peripheral blood. Recombination joined TRBV6-5 with TRBJ2-7, with 10 bases in between that match TRBD1. The nucleotides read TGTGCCAGCAGCCGGGACAGGGGACTCTACGAGCAGTACTTC. Translated, it gives CASSRDRGLYEQYF.